Following are 20 T cell receptor beta chains from one sample sequenced in a study of blood T cell repertoires in COVID-19. Repertoires were generated with immunoSEQ multiplex PCR, while TCRdb's copy carries only in-frame clones and drops some. Among approximately 41,000 clones listed, approximately 80% were seen once. The specimen sequenced was peripheral blood. The receptors come from a woman older than 75 with acute or convalescent COVID-19.

The V gene is TRBV5-1, the J gene TRBJ2-5, with TRBD2 matching 11 bases. Per germline, CDR1 SGHRS and CDR2 YFSETQ. The CDR3 spans 17 residues. V lost 0 bases and J lost 4; bases outside the gene matches: 8. CDR3 sequence: CASSLAPLAGGVETQYF. DNA for the CDR3: TGCGCCAGCAGCTTGGCCCCTCTAGCGGGGGGAGTAGAGACCCAGTACTTC.

This chain uses TRBV7-2 with TRBJ1-3; D might be TRBD1 (6 bases). CDR1 and CDR2 from the germline V gene are SGHTA and FQGNSA. The CDR3 has 17 residues. V dropped 1 base and J dropped 0 bases, with 13 bases sitting between them. CDR3 in DNA: TGTGCCAGCAGCTTAGTGCCGACAGGATCCTCTGGAAACACCATATATTTT. Translation: CASSLVPTGSSGNTIYF.

There are many counts of this clone. The genes are TRBV3-1 (or the pseudogene TRBV3-2) and TRBJ2-4, with 9 bases matching TRBD1. J lost 6 bases, V lost 5 bases, and 8 bases had no gene match. The germline gives CDR1 LGHDT, CDR2 YNNKEL (reference sequence). CDR3 length: 15 amino acids. CDR3 nucleotides: TGTGCCAGCAGCAACTGGGGACAGGGCTTAAACATTCAGTACTTC. Protein product: CASSNWGQGLNIQYF.

The gene calls are TRBV5-6 and TRBJ1-2; D is uncertain. The CDR3 is 13 amino acids. CDR1 and CDR2 (germline): SGHDT, YYEEEE. V was shortened by 0 bases and J by 11 bases, with 14 bases between the two germline ends. The CDR3 DNA sequence: TGTGCCAGCAGCTTGGCCATGGAGGCTAGGTACACCTTC. This sequence encodes CASSLAMEARYTF. Full variable domain (missing parts from reference TRBV5-6 and TRBJ1-2): DAGVTQSPTHLIKTRGQQVTLRCSPKSGHDTVSWYQQALGQGPQFIFQYYEEEERQRGNFPDRFSGHQFPNYSSELNVNALLLGDSALYLCASSLAMEARYTFGSGTRLTVV.

The gene calls are TRBV9 and TRBJ1-1, with 9 positions matching TRBD1. CDR1 and CDR2 from the germline V gene are SGDLS and YYNGEE. The CDR3 consists of 15 residues. After removal of 6 bases from V and 4 bases from J, the junction contained 10 bases not matched to a gene. This CDR3 is CASNLLGQGSTEAFF. CDR3 nucleotides: TGTGCCAGCAACCTATTGGGACAGGGAAGCACTGAAGCTTTCTTT.

The rearrangement uses TRBV2 and TRBJ2-2, with 8 bases lining up with TRBD1. The trim removed 5 bases at V and 3 bases at J, leaving 5 bases unmatched. The CDR3 extends over 15 amino acids. Germline CDR1 SNHLY, CDR2 FYNNEI. The CDR3 DNA is TGTGCCAGCAGTAACAGGGGGTTCGACACCGGGGAGCTGTTTTTT. It specifies CASSNRGFDTGELFF.

This chain uses TRBV2 with TRBJ2-3; 8 bases line up with TRBD1. Trimming cost V 7 bases and J 1 base; bases outside gene matches: 10. The CDR3 sequence is 16 residues long. Per the germline V gene, CDR1 is SNHLY and CDR2 is FYNNEI. The CDR3 DNA reads as TGTGCCAGCACCACCGGGACAGGTTGGGGCACAGATACGCAGTATTTT. Its protein is CASTTGTGWGTDTQYF. The entire variable domain, with the rest obtained from reference TRBV2 and TRBJ2-3, is as follows: EPEVTQTPSHQVTQMGQEVILRCVPISNHLYFYWYRQILGQKVEFLVSFYNNEISEKSEIFDDQFSVERPDGSNFTLKIRSTKLEDSAMYFCASTTGTGWGTDTQYFGPGTRLTVL.

This chain links TRBV10-1 with TRBJ1-1; D is possibly TRBD1 (6 bases). Germline values: CDR1 WNHNN, CDR2 SYGVQD (reference sequence). The CDR3 covers 15 residues. V was shortened by 6 bases and J by 5 bases, with 19 bases between the two germline ends. CDR3 nucleotides: TGCGCCAGCAGAGCTACTTCAAGGGGGGGAACTGAAGCTTTCTTT. It encodes CASRATSRGGTEAFF.

The chain combines TRBV10-3 with TRBJ2-1, with 8 bases identical to TRBD1. Germline trimming cut 7 bases from V and 6 bases from J; bases unmatched to any gene: 5. The CDR3 runs 13 residues. Germline V gives CDR1 ENHRY, CDR2 SYGVKD. The CDR3 sequence: CAITDRGSNEQFF. In DNA, the CDR3 is TGTGCCATCACTGACAGGGGCAGCAATGAGCAGTTCTTC.

The J gene is TRBJ2-7, the V gene TRBV2; TRBD1 matches 8 bases. Unmatched junction bases numbered 12, after V lost 10 bases and J lost 4 bases. Germline V CDR1 and CDR2: SNHLY, FYNNEI. The CDR3 loop spans 14 amino acids. The CDR3, as DNA: TGTGCCACCCGACAGGGGAGTGGGGGATACGAGCAGTACTTC. Residues: CATRQGSGGYEQYF.

V gene TRBV19 combines with J gene TRBJ1-5; no definite D call. CDR3 length: 13 residues. With 5 bases removed from V and 5 bases from J, the gap between germline ends came to 10 bases. Germline V gene sequence: CDR1 LNHDA, CDR2 SQIVND (reference sequence). DNA of the CDR3: TGTGCCAGTAGTCCCTACCAAGATCAGCCCCAGCATTTT. It translates to CASSPYQDQPQHF. The entire variable domain, with the rest obtained from reference TRBV19 and TRBJ1-5, is as follows: DGGITQSPKYLFRKEGQNVTLSCEQNLNHDAMYWYRQDPGQGLRLIYYSQIVNDFQKGDIAEGYSVSREKKESFPLTVTSAQKNPTAFYLCASSPYQDQPQHFGDGTRLSIL.

The CDR3 DNA follows: TGTGCCAGTAGTCCGGGACATCTGGATGGCTACACCTTC. Encoded protein: CASSPGHLDGYTF. This chain uses TRBV19 with TRBJ1-2; D possibly corresponds to TRBD1 (6 bases). The CDR3 totals 13 residues. Germline assignment: CDR1 LNHDA and CDR2 SQIVND (reference sequence). Deletions cut 5 bases from V and 6 bases from J, with 13 bases between. Looking up the rest from reference TRBV19 and TRBJ1-2 gives the full variable domain: DGGITQSPKYLFRKEGQNVTLSCEQNLNHDAMYWYRQDPGQGLRLIYYSQIVNDFQKGDIAEGYSVSREKKESFPLTVTSAQKNPTAFYLCASSPGHLDGYTFGSGTRLTVV.

This rearrangement joins TRBV28 to TRBJ1-4; TRBD1 aligns across 7 bases. The trim removed 4 bases at V and 3 bases at J, leaving 11 bases unmatched. The CDR3 totals 17 residues. The germline gives CDR1 MDHEN, CDR2 SYDVKM. The CDR3 DNA reads TGTGCCAGCAGTTCCGTCCCGGGACAGACCGCTAATGAAAAACTGTTTTTT. Amino acid sequence: CASSSVPGQTANEKLFF.

This clone was found a few times. The genes are TRBV19 and TRBJ1-5; 8 nucleotides agree with TRBD1. In germline, CDR1 is LNHDA, CDR2 SQIVND (reference sequence). J was trimmed by 6 bases and V by 5 bases; bases with no gene match: 6. This CDR3 is built from 14 residues. The CDR3 spells CASSAGTGGQPQHF. The CDR3 nucleotides are TGTGCCAGTAGTGCGGGGACAGGTGGTCAGCCCCAGCATTTT. Based on the CDR3 plus reference TRBV19 and TRBJ1-5, the full variable domain is DGGITQSPKYLFRKEGQNVTLSCEQNLNHDAMYWYRQDPGQGLRLIYYSQIVNDFQKGDIAEGYSVSREKKESFPLTVTSAQKNPTAFYLCASSAGTGGQPQHFGDGTRLSIL.

The genes are TRBV5-1 and TRBJ1-6; 7 nucleotides match TRBD1. Germline loops: CDR1 SGHRS, CDR2 YFSETQ. This CDR3 comprises 15 residues. Trimming cost V 4 bases and J 6 bases; bases outside gene matches: 7. In nucleotides, the CDR3 is TGCGCCAGCAGCCCGGGACAGATCATTAATTCACCCCTCCACTTT. This codes for CASSPGQIINSPLHF.

The rearrangement joins TRBV19 to TRBJ1-2; TRBD1 matches at 10 bases. The V gene end was trimmed by 7 bases and the J gene end by 5 bases; junction bases not matched to a gene: 13. CDR1 and CDR2 (germline): LNHDA, SQIVND (reference sequence). This CDR3 is built from 16 residues. CDR3 loop: CASTWTGGIPSYGYTF. CDR3 coding DNA: TGTGCCAGTACCTGGACAGGGGGAATCCCTTCGTATGGCTACACCTTC.

The chain uses TRBV7-2 and TRBJ2-1, with D hard to call. CDR1 and CDR2 (germline): SGHTA, FQGNSA. Deletions cut 3 bases from V and 0 bases from J, with 12 bases between. This CDR3 comprises 16 residues. CDR3 loop: CASSFLVSSSYNEQFF. DNA of the CDR3: TGTGCCAGCAGCTTTTTAGTTTCGAGCTCCTACAATGAGCAGTTCTTC.

This clone was picked up one time. The rearrangement uses TRBV9 and TRBJ1-6; D is possibly TRBD1 (5 bases). CDR1 is SGDLS, CDR2 YYNGEE, per germline. Trimming stripped 4 bases from V and 1 base from J, with 12 bases between. The CDR3 is 16 amino acids. The CDR3 nucleotides are TGTGCCAGCAGCTCCAACCCAGGGTCCTATAATTCACCCCTCCACTTT. Protein sequence: CASSSNPGSYNSPLHF.

This chain connects TRBV11-3 to TRBJ2-5; a weak D match, TRBD1 (6 bases). The germline V gene has CDR1 SGHNT and CDR2 YENEEA. The CDR3 extends over 16 amino acids. The V end was cut by 0 bases, the J end by 2 bases, with 13 bases between. The CDR3 loop reads CASSLDRGQKQETQYF. CDR3 nucleotide sequence: TGTGCCAGCAGCTTAGATCGAGGACAGAAACAAGAGACCCAGTACTTC.

The V and J genes are TRBV19 and TRBJ2-3; 8 bases fit TRBD2. After removal of 3 bases from V and 2 bases from J, the junction contained 10 bases not matched to a gene. The CDR3 is made up of 17 amino acids. Per the germline V gene, CDR1 is LNHDA and CDR2 is SQIVND (reference sequence). CDR3 bases: TGTGCCAGTAGTATCCGGGGGGGGACACTCTCCACAGATACGCAGTATTTT. Its protein product is CASSIRGGTLSTDTQYF.